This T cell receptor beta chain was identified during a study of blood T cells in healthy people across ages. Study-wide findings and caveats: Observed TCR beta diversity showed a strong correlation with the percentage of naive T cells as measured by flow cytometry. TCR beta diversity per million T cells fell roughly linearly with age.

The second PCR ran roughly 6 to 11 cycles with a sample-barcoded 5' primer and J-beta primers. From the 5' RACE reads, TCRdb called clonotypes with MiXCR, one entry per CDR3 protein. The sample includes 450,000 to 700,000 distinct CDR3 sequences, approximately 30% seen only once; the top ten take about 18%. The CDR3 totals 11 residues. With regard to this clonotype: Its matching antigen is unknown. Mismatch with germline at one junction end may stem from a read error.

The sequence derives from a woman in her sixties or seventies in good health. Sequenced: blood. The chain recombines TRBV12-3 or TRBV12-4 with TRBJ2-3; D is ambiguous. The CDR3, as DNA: TGTGCCGGCAGCCTAAGGGATACGCAGTATTTT. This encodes CAGSLRDTQYF.